A selection of T cell receptor beta chains follows, all from one sample in a study of blood T cells in healthy people across ages. MiXCR, applied by TCRdb to the 5' RACE reads, yields one record per CDR3 protein. The sample lists about 780,000 distinct CDR3 sequences; around 68% were seen once. The material sequenced was blood. The receptors here all came from a man aged 30 to 45 in good health. Each CDR3 is given with its conserved first and last residue. Each record gives: CDR3 length, J gene, V gene, D gene, clone size, CDR3 protein, CDR3 DNA. A D gene is named only where the DNA matches it firmly. Only part of the rows carry a size: once, few, many, or a class if the clone is expanded.

length: 16
J: TRBJ1-6
V: TRBV5-6
D: NA
size: few
CDR3: CASSLGLSGRGSPLHF
DNA: TGTGCCAGCAGCCTGGGGCTATCGGGCCGAGGTTCACCCCTCCACTTT

length: 18
J: TRBJ1-4
V: TRBV14
D: NA
size: once
CDR3: CASSRKIPSGSTNEKLFF
DNA: TGTGCCAGCAGCCGAAAGATCCCTAGCGGCTCAACTAATGAAAAACTGTTTTTT

length: 13
J: TRBJ2-4
V: TRBV9
D: TRBD1
size: NA
CDR3: CASSGLQGSIQYF
DNA: TGTGCCAGCAGCGGCTTACAGGGGAGCATTCAGTACTTC

length: 14
J: TRBJ2-5
V: TRBV7-7
D: NA
size: NA
CDR3: CASSLARGWETQYF
DNA: TGTGCCAGCAGCTTAGCGCGCGGATGGGAGACCCAGTACTTC

length: 16
J: TRBJ2-1
V: TRBV18
D: TRBD1
size: NA
CDR3: CASSLGTGMGYNEQFF
DNA: TGTGCCAGCTCATTGGGGACAGGGATGGGGTACAATGAGCAGTTCTTC

length: 16
J: TRBJ2-1
V: TRBV29-1
D: TRBD1
size: NA
CDR3: CSVEGATGGSPNEQFF
DNA: TGCAGCGTTGAAGGGGCTACAGGGGGCTCCCCCAATGAGCAGTTCTTC

length: 15
J: TRBJ2-4
V: TRBV4-3
D: NA
size: few
CDR3: CASSLLTSPPDEQYF
DNA: TGCGCCAGCAGCCTCCTGACGAGCCCTCCTGATGAGCAGTACTTC

length: 14
J: TRBJ1-6
V: TRBV14
D: NA
size: few
CDR3: CASSQEWYNSPLHF
DNA: TGTGCCAGCAGCCAAGAATGGTATAATTCACCCCTCCACTTT

length: 13
J: TRBJ2-5
V: TRBV28
D: NA
size: NA
CDR3: CASYAGDQETQYF
DNA: TGTGCCAGCTATGCAGGAGATCAAGAGACCCAGTACTTC

length: 15
J: TRBJ1-2
V: TRBV7-9
D: TRBD1
size: NA
CDR3: CASSDTGGADYGYTF
DNA: TGTGCCAGCAGCGATACAGGGGGCGCGGACTATGGCTACACCTTC

length: 16
J: TRBJ2-5
V: TRBV18
D: TRBD1
size: once
CDR3: CASSTRLAGGRETQYF
DNA: TGTGCCAGCTCAACAAGGTTAGCAGGGGGAAGAGAGACCCAGTACTTC

length: 12
J: TRBJ1-4
V: TRBV12-3/TRBV12-4
D: NA
size: NA
CDR3: CASRSPNEKLFF
DNA: TGTGCCAGCAGGAGTCCCAATGAAAAACTGTTTTTT

length: 13
J: TRBJ1-1
V: TRBV5-1
D: TRBD1
size: NA
CDR3: CASRGQADTEAFF
DNA: TGCGCCAGCAGGGGACAGGCGGACACTGAAGCTTTCTTT

length: 15
J: TRBJ1-1
V: TRBV15
D: TRBD1
size: once
CDR3: CATSERTGRNTEAFF
DNA: TGTGCCACCAGCGAACGGACAGGGCGAAACACTGAAGCTTTCTTT

length: 14
J: TRBJ1-6
V: TRBV7-8
D: NA
size: NA
CDR3: CASSQEGYGSPLHF
DNA: TGTGCCAGCAGCCAGGAGGGCTATGGTTCACCCCTCCACTTT

length: 14
J: TRBJ2-1
V: TRBV9
D: NA
size: NA
CDR3: CASSVENYWNEQFF
DNA: TGTGCCAGCAGCGTAGAAAACTACTGGAATGAGCAGTTCTTC

length: 11
J: TRBJ2-1
V: TRBV6-5
D: NA
size: NA
CDR3: CASSYSREQFF
DNA: TGTGCCAGCAGTTACTCGCGTGAGCAGTTCTTC

length: 17
J: TRBJ1-6
V: TRBV5-1
D: NA
size: many
CDR3: CASSPYVPGSSDSPLHF
DNA: TGCGCCAGCAGCCCCTATGTACCAGGGTCGAGTGATTCACCCCTCCACTTT

length: 13
J: TRBJ1-2
V: TRBV27
D: TRBD1
size: NA
CDR3: CASRRDRNYGYTF
DNA: TGTGCCAGCAGAAGGGACAGGAACTATGGCTACACCTTC

length: 15
J: TRBJ1-2
V: TRBV4-2
D: TRBD1
size: NA
CDR3: CASSQDTDRSYGYTF
DNA: TGTGCCAGCAGCCAAGACACGGACAGGTCCTATGGCTACACCTTC

length: 16
J: TRBJ1-2
V: TRBV4-1
D: NA
size: NA
CDR3: CASSQEIDGRFNGYTF
DNA: TGCGCCAGCAGCCAAGAGATTGACGGGAGGTTCAATGGCTACACCTTC

length: 11
J: TRBJ2-7
V: TRBV4-3
D: NA
size: NA
CDR3: CASTNPPEQYF
DNA: TGCGCCAGCACAAATCCCCCCGAGCAGTACTTC

length: 17
J: TRBJ1-5
V: TRBV2
D: NA
size: NA
CDR3: CASSVERREQSNRPQHF
DNA: TGTGCCAGCAGTGTGGAAAGAAGGGAACAGTCGAATCGGCCCCAGCATTTT

length: 15
J: TRBJ2-5
V: TRBV27
D: TRBD2
size: NA
CDR3: CASTHKGLADETQYF
DNA: TGTGCCAGCACCCATAAGGGACTAGCGGACGAGACCCAGTACTTC

length: 18
J: TRBJ2-6
V: TRBV2
D: NA
size: NA
CDR3: CASSERRGRASGANVLTF
DNA: TGTGCCAGCAGTGAGAGGAGGGGGCGGGCCTCTGGGGCCAACGTCCTGACTTTC

length: 15
J: TRBJ2-1
V: TRBV4-3
D: TRBD1
size: few
CDR3: CASSEGTDSYNEQFF
DNA: TGCGCCAGCAGCGAGGGGACAGATTCCTACAATGAGCAGTTCTTC

length: 14
J: TRBJ2-7
V: TRBV28
D: TRBD1
size: NA
CDR3: CASSLVTGASEQYF
DNA: TGTGCCAGCAGTTTAGTGACAGGGGCGAGCGAGCAGTACTTC

length: 13
J: TRBJ2-7
V: TRBV10-3
D: NA
size: NA
CDR3: CAIREGGSDEQYF
DNA: TGTGCCATCAGGGAGGGGGGATCCGACGAGCAGTACTTC

length: 11
J: TRBJ2-7
V: TRBV29-1
D: NA
size: NA
CDR3: CSAVLGGEQYF
DNA: TGCAGCGCAGTTTTGGGGGGCGAGCAGTACTTC

length: 14
J: TRBJ2-7
V: TRBV9
D: NA
size: few
CDR3: CASSVEGFSYEQYF
DNA: TGTGCCAGCAGCGTAGAAGGGTTCTCCTACGAGCAGTACTTC

length: 15
J: TRBJ2-7
V: TRBV18
D: TRBD1
size: few
CDR3: CASSPPGIQGSEQYF
DNA: TGTGCCAGCTCACCACCGGGCATACAGGGGTCCGAGCAGTACTTC

length: 16
J: TRBJ1-2
V: TRBV5-4
D: TRBD1
size: NA
CDR3: CASSPGTESLLYGYTF
DNA: TGTGCCAGCAGCCCCGGGACAGAGAGCCTTCTCTATGGCTACACCTTC

length: 15
J: TRBJ2-7
V: TRBV29-1
D: TRBD2
size: NA
CDR3: CSATLAGGSPYEQYF
DNA: TGCAGCGCGACACTAGCGGGGGGTTCTCCCTACGAGCAGTACTTC

length: 12
J: TRBJ2-7
V: TRBV27
D: TRBD1
size: NA
CDR3: CAAGTGLHEQYF
DNA: TGTGCGGCCGGGACAGGGCTTCACGAGCAGTACTTC

length: 13
J: TRBJ2-5
V: TRBV7-2
D: NA
size: NA
CDR3: CASSAYRDMAQYF
DNA: TGTGCCAGCAGCGCGTACAGGGATATGGCCCAGTACTTC

length: 14
J: TRBJ1-4
V: TRBV5-1
D: NA
size: once
CDR3: CASSFDSTNEKLFF
DNA: TGCGCCAGCAGCTTTGACTCAACTAATGAAAAACTGTTTTTT

length: 13
J: TRBJ1-2
V: TRBV12-3/TRBV12-4
D: NA
size: few
CDR3: CASSLGAAYGYTF
DNA: TGTGCCAGCAGTTTGGGGGCCGCCTATGGCTACACCTTC

length: 16
J: TRBJ2-5
V: TRBV20-1
D: TRBD1
size: NA
CDR3: CSADVPTGTTDNEQYF
DNA: TGCAGTGCGGACGTCCCGACAGGGACGACGGACAATGAGCAGTACTTC

length: 13
J: TRBJ1-1
V: TRBV7-9
D: NA
size: NA
CDR3: CASRNTVNTEAFF
DNA: TGTGCCAGCAGGAACACCGTGAACACTGAAGCTTTCTTT

length: 18
J: TRBJ2-1
V: TRBV7-9
D: NA
size: few
CDR3: CASSLWDGARAWSNEQFF
DNA: TGTGCCAGCAGCTTATGGGACGGGGCTCGGGCTTGGAGCAATGAGCAGTTCTTC

length: 16
J: TRBJ1-4
V: TRBV7-9
D: TRBD1
size: NA
CDR3: CASSAGQTTTNEKLFF
DNA: TGTGCCAGCAGCGCGGGACAGACCACAACTAATGAAAAACTGTTTTTT

length: 13
J: TRBJ2-1
V: TRBV6-2/TRBV6-3
D: NA
size: NA
CDR3: CASSADGNNEQFF
DNA: TGTGCCAGCAGTGCCGACGGCAACAATGAGCAGTTCTTC

length: 14
J: TRBJ1-2
V: TRBV6-6
D: TRBD1
size: NA
CDR3: CASSYAGGTYGYTF
DNA: TGTGCCAGCAGTTACGCAGGGGGAACCTATGGCTACACCTTC

length: 16
J: TRBJ2-6
V: TRBV13
D: TRBD1
size: NA
CDR3: CASSFTGGYGANVLTF
DNA: TGTGCCAGCAGCTTTACAGGGGGATATGGGGCCAACGTCCTGACTTTC

length: 16
J: TRBJ2-1
V: TRBV7-2
D: TRBD2
size: NA
CDR3: CASSYLGTSGYNEQFF
DNA: TGTGCCAGCAGCTATTTGGGGACTAGCGGGTACAATGAGCAGTTCTTC

length: 15
J: TRBJ2-5
V: TRBV27
D: TRBD1
size: NA
CDR3: CASSFTGGPQETQYF
DNA: TGTGCCAGCAGTTTTACAGGGGGTCCACAAGAGACCCAGTACTTC

length: 15
J: TRBJ2-1
V: TRBV3-1
D: NA
size: NA
CDR3: CASSQAGVAHNEQFF
DNA: TGTGCCAGCAGCCAAGCGGGCGTGGCCCACAATGAGCAGTTCTTC

length: 16
J: TRBJ1-4
V: TRBV7-2
D: NA
size: few
CDR3: CASSDHGAATNEKLFF
DNA: TGTGCCAGCAGCGACCACGGGGCTGCAACTAATGAAAAACTGTTTTTT

length: 13
J: TRBJ2-1
V: TRBV15
D: NA
size: once
CDR3: CATSRGTDNEQFF
DNA: TGTGCCACCAGCAGAGGAACCGACAATGAGCAGTTCTTC

length: 13
J: TRBJ2-1
V: TRBV29-1
D: NA
size: NA
CDR3: CSVEGHGHNEQFF
DNA: TGCAGCGTTGAGGGGCACGGCCACAATGAGCAGTTCTTC